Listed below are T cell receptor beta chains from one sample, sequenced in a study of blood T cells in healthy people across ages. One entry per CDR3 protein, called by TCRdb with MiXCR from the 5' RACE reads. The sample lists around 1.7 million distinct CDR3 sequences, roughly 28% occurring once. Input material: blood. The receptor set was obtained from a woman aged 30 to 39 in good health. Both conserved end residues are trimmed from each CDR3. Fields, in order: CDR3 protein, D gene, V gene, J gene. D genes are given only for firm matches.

ASSFGPGRETQY	.	TRBV5-5	TRBJ2-5
ASGPVGGANVLT	.	TRBV2	TRBJ2-6
ASSTGTGKDEQF	TRBD1	TRBV5-1	TRBJ2-1
ASSEDLAGEETQY	TRBD2	TRBV3-1	TRBJ2-5
SAQTGFPEAF	TRBD1	TRBV29-1	TRBJ1-1
ASSGRLAGGLWNEQF	TRBD2	TRBV9	TRBJ2-1
ASRINTGANVLT	.	TRBV6-2/TRBV6-3	TRBJ2-6
AISGAGDENIQY	.	TRBV10-3	TRBJ2-4
ASSPRQGGKKDTQY	.	TRBV6-6	TRBJ2-3
ASSAGQGFGNEQF	TRBD1	TRBV9	TRBJ2-1
ASRAGTGVGMAQY	TRBD1	TRBV12-3/TRBV12-4	TRBJ2-5
ASTAVTGEGPGANVLT	.	TRBV5-1	TRBJ2-6
AVAGGQFYEQY	TRBD2	TRBV6-1	TRBJ2-7
SARDWTSGRTETQY	TRBD2	TRBV20-1	TRBJ2-5
ASSSTRGQGYSPLH	TRBD1	TRBV6-5	TRBJ1-6
ASSRRDKNTEAF	.	TRBV6-5	TRBJ1-1
ASSLLAGGEDTQY	TRBD1	TRBV28	TRBJ2-3
ASMGSSDEQF	.	TRBV6-5	TRBJ2-1
ASSPFDAGTSSRANVLT	TRBD2	TRBV18	TRBJ2-6
ASRGLTGGDGETQY	TRBD1	TRBV28	TRBJ2-5
SVEERGPGYGYT	.	TRBV29-1	TRBJ1-2
AGSLTGPLEGYT	TRBD1	TRBV5-1	TRBJ1-2
ASSHGLAGEFYEQY	TRBD2	TRBV5-1	TRBJ2-7
SVSQGISGNKQF	.	TRBV29-1	TRBJ2-1
ASSPRTSGKDTQY	TRBD2	TRBV5-1	TRBJ2-3
ASSAGSGGKEQY	.	TRBV11-2	TRBJ2-7
ASTGRRGRIQAADTQY	.	TRBV12-3/TRBV12-4	TRBJ2-3
ASGPSGTGGETQY	TRBD1	TRBV12-5	TRBJ2-5
ASSLAPLDTEAF	.	TRBV7-3	TRBJ1-1
ANSQGGTGGSYEQY	TRBD1	TRBV3-1	TRBJ2-7
ASSLNPGGAAYGYT	TRBD1	TRBV6-5	TRBJ1-2
ASSYSAGLAYEQY	.	TRBV6-2/TRBV6-3	TRBJ2-7
ASGLGFGTLLH	.	TRBV12-5	TRBJ1-6
ASNPLPTGDLQETQY	TRBD1	TRBV5-1	TRBJ2-5
ASSLRREGYEQY	TRBD2	TRBV5-1	TRBJ2-7
ASSQVGSGALNTDTQY	.	TRBV14	TRBJ2-3
SADAGPEGGQETQY	.	TRBV20-1	TRBJ2-5
SARNSGRGGYEQY	TRBD2	TRBV20-1	TRBJ2-7
ASSEPTSGYNEQF	TRBD2	TRBV10-1	TRBJ2-1
ASSLVLGGKAEAF	.	TRBV7-2	TRBJ1-1
ASSLSGRSYEQF	.	TRBV7-9	TRBJ2-1
AISESGTASSHNEQF	.	TRBV10-3	TRBJ2-1